A single sample gave rise to the 9 T cell receptor beta chains below, sequenced in a study of blood T cell repertoires in COVID-19. Clones were read by immunoSEQ multiplex PCR, and TCRdb kept only the in-frame ones, dropping some. The data contain 120,000 to 150,000 clones, around 87% of them seen just once; the ten biggest clones take up more than 1%. Material: PBMCs or T cells enriched from blood (not recorded which). All receptors come from a woman in her twenties or thirties with acute COVID-19.

V gene TRBV7-9 combines with J gene TRBJ1-4; 9 nucleotides agree with TRBD1. Germline CDR1 and CDR2: SEHNR and FQNEAQ (reference sequence). CDR3 size: 15 residues. The V segment lost 6 bases and the J segment 8 bases; nucleotides outside the gene matches: 10. The CDR3 spells CASSPTGGAGEKLFF. Written as DNA, the CDR3 is TGTGCCAGCAGTCCTACAGGGGGCGCTGGGGAAAAACTGTTTTTT.

The chain is built from TRBV9 and TRBJ2-5, with 10 bases aligning to TRBD2. J gave up 3 bases and V 0 bases, and 5 bases lay outside the gene matches. Germline loops: CDR1 SGDLS, CDR2 YYNGEE. This CDR3 has 16 amino acids. The CDR3 loop reads CASSVAPSGREETQYF. The CDR3 DNA sequence: TGTGCCAGCAGCGTAGCTCCCAGCGGGAGGGAAGAGACCCAGTACTTC.

The J gene is TRBJ2-1, the V gene TRBV28; 9 positions agree with TRBD2. The CDR3 totals 15 residues. V lost 3 bases, J lost 2 bases, and 2 bases stayed unmatched. Germline CDR1 reads MDHEN; CDR2 reads SYDVKM. The CDR3 here is CASSFVAGAYNEQFF. The DNA of the CDR3 is TGTGCCAGCAGTTTTGTAGCGGGAGCCTACAATGAGCAGTTCTTC.

J is TRBJ1-4 and V is TRBV5-1; perhaps TRBD1 as D (6 bases). V gave up 0 bases and J gave up 0 bases, with 9 bases separating them. Germline V CDR1 and CDR2: SGHRS, YFSETQ. This CDR3 has 16 amino acids. The CDR3 DNA reads TGCGCCAGCAGCTTGGAATACAGGGCAACTAATGAAAAACTGTTTTTT. The encoded protein is CASSLEYRATNEKLFF. The whole variable domain, filled in from reference TRBV5-1 and TRBJ1-4, reads KAGVTQTPRYLIKTRGQQVTLSCSPISGHRSVSWYQQTPGQGLQFLFEYFSETQRNKGNFPGRFSGRQFSNSRSEMNVSTLELGDSALYLCASSLEYRATNEKLFFGSGTQLSVL.

The chain has TRBV5-4 and TRBJ2-5, with unresolved D. Germline lookup yields CDR1 SGHNT and CDR2 YYREEE (reference sequence). With 4 bases removed from V and 0 bases from J, the gap between germline ends came to 4 bases. The CDR3 totals 12 residues. The CDR3, as DNA: TGTGCCAGCAGCCTAAACCAAGAGACCCAGTACTTC. Translation gives CASSLNQETQYF.

This clone appeared a single time. The CDR3 protein is CASSQQAYTEAFF. In DNA form, the CDR3 reads TGTGCCAGCAGTCAACAGGCTTACACTGAAGCTTTCTTT. The genes are TRBV6-5 and TRBJ1-1, with D perhaps TRBD1 (5 bases). Germline CDR1 and CDR2: MNHEY and SVGAGI. Trimming left V 5 bases short and J 3 bases short, with 10 bases between. CDR3 size: 13 residues.

The chain uses TRBV12-5 and TRBJ1-1; 9 bases line up with TRBD1. There are 17 residues in the CDR3. J lost 4 bases, V lost 2 bases, and 11 bases had no gene match. CDR1 and CDR2 from the germline V gene are LGHNT and FRNRAP. The CDR3 DNA sequence: TGTGCTAGTGGTTTGAAACGAGACAGGGGGGGTGGCACTGAAGCTTTCTTT. Amino acids: CASGLKRDRGGGTEAFF.

This chain joins TRBV4-1 and TRBJ2-3; TRBD2 aligns across 7 bases. The CDR3 length is 16 residues. With 2 bases clipped from V and 2 bases from J, the junction kept 7 bases outside the gene matches. In germline, CDR1 is MGHRA, CDR2 YSYEKL. CDR3 loop: CASSQFGGSPTDTQYF. The CDR3, as DNA: TGCGCCAGCAGCCAATTCGGGGGGTCGCCCACAGATACGCAGTATTTT.

V usage is TRBV3-1 (or the pseudogene TRBV3-2) and J usage is TRBJ2-7, with D possibly being TRBD1 (6 bases). CDR1 and CDR2 from the germline V gene are LGHDT and YNNKEL (reference sequence). V was cut by 3 bases and J by 0 bases, with 15 bases left in between. The CDR3 has 16 residues. CDR3 coding DNA: TGTGCCAGCAGCCAGTCCCCCGGACAGAGCTCCTACGAGCAGTACTTC. Amino acid sequence: CASSQSPGQSSYEQYF.